A single T cell receptor beta chain is shown here with its context. This sample was included in a study of response to subunit inactivated influenza vaccine. TCRdb processed the RT-PCR reads anew with MiXCR; each CDR3 protein has one entry. The sample lists around 600,000 distinct CDR3 sequences, 11% occurring once. In germline, CDR1 is MNHNS, CDR2 SASEGT. The CDR3 is made up of 14 amino acids. Deletions cut 7 bases from V and 4 bases from J, with 16 bases between. This sample was shared with a second study, whose subject was T cells expressing NK-cell markers. Turning to that study: Production of TCR beta cDNA relied on 5'RACE template switching with UMIs. For several experiments, T cell sorting was restricted to the alpha-beta TCR population by means of an anti-gamma-delta TCR antibody. In a group of about six donors, dominant NKG2C+ clonotypes represented about 1.0-7.5% of CD8+ T cells. There remained a lack of clarity about HCMV specificity of expanded NKG2C+ T cell clones.

This sample comprised PBMCs from blood, obtained on the day of vaccination. The clonotype was recovered from a man over 45 who received an inactivated influenza vaccine. The J gene is TRBJ1-1, the V gene TRBV6-1; D perhaps matches TRBD1 (6 bases). CDR3 coding DNA: TGTGCCAGCAAATCGGACAGTCGCGGCACTGAAGCTTTCTTT. It encodes CASKSDSRGTEAFF.